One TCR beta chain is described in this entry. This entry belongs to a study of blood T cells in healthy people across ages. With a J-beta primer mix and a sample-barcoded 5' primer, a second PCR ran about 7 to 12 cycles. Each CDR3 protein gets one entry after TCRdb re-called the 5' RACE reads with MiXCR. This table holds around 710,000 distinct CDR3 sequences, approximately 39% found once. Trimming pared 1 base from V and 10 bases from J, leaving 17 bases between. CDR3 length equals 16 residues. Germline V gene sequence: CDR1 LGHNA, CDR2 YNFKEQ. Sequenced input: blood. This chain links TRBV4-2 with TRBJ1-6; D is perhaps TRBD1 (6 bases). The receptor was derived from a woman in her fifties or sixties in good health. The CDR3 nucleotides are TGTGCCAGCAGCCAAGCGCAGGTTGGTCAGGGGTCACCCCTCCACTTT. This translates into CASSQAQVGQGSPLHF.